This T cell receptor beta chain was captured in a study of blood T cell repertoires in COVID-19. Study-level information: Some COVID-19 samples were acute and others convalescent; all came from the United States, Italy and Spain. T cells, B-cell-depleted T cells, or PBMCs provided the cDNA or gDNA that served as material.

The CDR3 is made up of 13 amino acids. V trimming: 6 bases; J trimming: 4 bases; junction bases outside the gene matches: 4. Per the study methods: Estimates of nucleated cell counts were drawn from the amplification of reference gene primers. Method: immunoSEQ multiplex PCR; TCRdb's copy keeps in-frame clones and lacks some. V and J calls and clone size are those listed in that table; D and trimming were worked out from the DNA. Here the sample spans approximately 150,000 clones, approximately 89% being singletons. The receptor's source is a woman aged 45 to 65 with acute or convalescent COVID-19. The chain is built from TRBV12-3 or TRBV12-4 and TRBJ1-2; 8 bases match TRBD1. The sample consisted of peripheral blood. DNA of the CDR3: TGTGCCAGCAGACAACAGGGGGGCTATGGCTACACCTTC. Translating it yields CASRQQGGYGYTF.